This entry describes one TCR beta chain. During the collection period, no donor immune events like infections were recorded. The sample originates from a study of identifying expanded T cells in peripheral blood. Some clones are missing from TCRdb's copy, which holds only in-frame ones; the method was immunoSEQ multiplex PCR. Here the sample spans 95,000 to 100,000 clones, roughly 87% being singletons. Trimming removed 1 base from V and 5 bases from J, with 12 bases in between. Germline V CDR1 and CDR2: MGHRA, YSYEKL. This CDR3 spans 14 amino acids. Sequencing used blood. The chain employs TRBV4-1 and TRBJ2-7; D is unresolved. The clonotype comes from a person aged 18 to 75 in good health. In DNA form, the CDR3 reads TGCGCCAGCAGCCAAGTTAGATTTGCCAACGAGCAGTACTTC. Translation gives CASSQVRFANEQYF.